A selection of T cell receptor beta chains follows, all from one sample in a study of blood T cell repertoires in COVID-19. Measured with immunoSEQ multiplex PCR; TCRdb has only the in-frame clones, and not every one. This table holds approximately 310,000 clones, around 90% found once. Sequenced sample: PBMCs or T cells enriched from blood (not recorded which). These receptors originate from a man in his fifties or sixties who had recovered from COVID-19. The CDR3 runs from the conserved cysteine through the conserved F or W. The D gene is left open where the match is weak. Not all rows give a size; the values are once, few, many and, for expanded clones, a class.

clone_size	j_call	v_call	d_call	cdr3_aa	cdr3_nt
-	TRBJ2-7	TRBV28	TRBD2	CASSLGGSPHEQYF	TGTGCCAGCAGTTTGGGCGGGAGCCCCCACGAGCAGTACTTC
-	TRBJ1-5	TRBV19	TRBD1	CASSIWDSSNQPQHF	TGTGCCAGTAGTATCTGGGACAGTAGCAATCAGCCCCAGCATTTT
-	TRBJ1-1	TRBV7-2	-	CASSLNRGNTEAFF	TGTGCCAGCAGCTTAAATCGGGGGAACACTGAAGCTTTCTTT
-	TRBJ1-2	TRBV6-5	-	CASTKGGSDYGYTF	TGTGCCAGCACTAAGGGGGGGAGCGACTATGGCTACACCTTC
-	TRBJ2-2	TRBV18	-	CASSPPGANTGELFF	TGTGCCAGCTCACCTCCAGGGGCGAACACCGGGGAGCTGTTTTTT
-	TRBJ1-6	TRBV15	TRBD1	CATSRATGENSPLHF	TGTGCCACCAGCAGAGCGACAGGGGAAAATTCACCCCTCCACTTT
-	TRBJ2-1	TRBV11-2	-	CASSLDLRVEQFF	TGTGCCAGCAGCTTAGATCTCAGGGTTGAGCAGTTCTTC
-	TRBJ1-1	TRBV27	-	CASSLLQGNTEAFF	TGTGCCAGCAGTTTACTACAGGGTAACACTGAAGCTTTCTTT
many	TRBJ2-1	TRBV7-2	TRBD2	CASSSGLAVSYNEQFF	TGTGCCAGCAGCTCCGGACTAGCGGTCTCCTACAATGAGCAGTTCTTC
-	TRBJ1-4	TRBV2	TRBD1	CASSRQGATNEKLFF	TGTGCCAGCAGCCGACAGGGGGCAACCAATGAAAAACTGTTTTTT
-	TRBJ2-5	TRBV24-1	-	CATSDAKQGPETQYF	TGTGCCACCAGTGATGCCAAACAGGGTCCGGAGACCCAGTACTTC
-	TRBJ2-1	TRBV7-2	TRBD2	CASSIQPGLAGNEQFF	TGTGCCAGCAGCATCCAACCGGGACTAGCGGGGAATGAGCAGTTCTTC
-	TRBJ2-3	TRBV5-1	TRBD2	CASSPGEGSQYF	TGCGCCAGCAGCCCGGGGGAGGGCTCGCAGTATTTT
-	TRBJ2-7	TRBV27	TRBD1	CASSLLGTGSSYEQYF	TGTGCCAGCAGTTTGCTGGGGACAGGGAGCTCCTACGAGCAGTACTTC
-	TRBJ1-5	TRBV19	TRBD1	CASSIRGFGQGGNQPQHF	TGTGCCAGTAGTATACGAGGATTTGGACAGGGGGGCAATCAGCCCCAGCATTTT
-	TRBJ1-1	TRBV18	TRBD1	CASSPVDRGNTEAFF	TGTGCCAGCTCACCAGTCGACAGGGGGAACACTGAAGCTTTCTTT
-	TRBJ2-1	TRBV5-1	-	CASSFRGTYNEQFF	TGCGCCAGCAGCTTCCGGGGGACTTACAATGAGCAGTTCTTC
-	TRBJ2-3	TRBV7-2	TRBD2	CASSFVSGINTDTQYF	TGTGCCAGCAGCTTTGTTAGCGGGATAAACACAGATACGCAGTATTTT
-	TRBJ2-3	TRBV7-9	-	CASNDQGQRGNTDTQYF	TGTGCCAGCAATGACCAAGGACAGAGGGGAAACACAGATACGCAGTATTTT
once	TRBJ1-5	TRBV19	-	CASSIGQTNQPQHF	TGTGCCAGTAGTATAGGACAGACCAATCAGCCCCAGCATTTT
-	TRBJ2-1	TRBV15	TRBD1	CATSIGQGEYNEQFF	TGTGCCACCAGCATTGGACAGGGGGAATACAATGAGCAGTTCTTC
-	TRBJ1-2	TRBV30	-	CAFSPAGSNGYTF	TGTGCCTTCTCCCCGGCAGGGTCAAATGGCTACACCTTC
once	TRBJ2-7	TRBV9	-	CASSVGLEGSRPEQYF	TGTGCCAGCAGCGTAGGACTTGAGGGCAGCCGCCCCGAGCAGTACTTC
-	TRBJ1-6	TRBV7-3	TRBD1	CASSRDSNSPLHF	TGTGCCAGCAGCCGGGACAGTAATTCACCCCTCCACTTT
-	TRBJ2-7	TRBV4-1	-	CASSQGSQGGYEQYF	TGCGCCAGCAGCCAAGGCTCTCAGGGGGGCTACGAGCAGTACTTC
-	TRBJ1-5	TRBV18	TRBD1	CASSPPGQGGQPQHF	TGTGCCAGCTCACCACCGGGACAGGGAGGTCAGCCCCAGCATTTT
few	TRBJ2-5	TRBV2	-	CASSEHTNRETQYF	TGTGCCAGCAGTGAACACACTAACAGGGAGACCCAGTACTTC
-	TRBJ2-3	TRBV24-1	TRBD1	CATSDPVQGVDTQYF	TGTGCCACCAGTGATCCGGTACAGGGGGTGGATACGCAGTATTTT
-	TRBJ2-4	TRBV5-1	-	CASRDDRNIQYF	TGCGCCAGCAGGGATGACAGGAACATTCAGTACTTC
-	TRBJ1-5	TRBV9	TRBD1	CASSTRGQGGPQHF	TGTGCCAGCAGCACAAGGGGACAGGGCGGGCCCCAGCATTTT
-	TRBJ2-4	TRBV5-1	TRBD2	CASSSRTSGLAKNIQYF	TGCGCCAGCAGCAGCCGGACTAGCGGGCTAGCCAAAAACATTCAGTACTTC
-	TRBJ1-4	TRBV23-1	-	CASSQERGSEKLFF	TGCGCCAGCAGTCAGGAGAGGGGGAGCGAAAAACTGTTTTTT
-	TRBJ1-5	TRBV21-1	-	CASSNGGVCSNQPQHF	TGTGCCAGCAGCAACGGGGGTGTTTGTAGCAATCAGCCCCAGCATTTT
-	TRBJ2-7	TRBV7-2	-	CASSSPGQLYEQYF	TGTGCCAGCAGCTCGCCGGGACAACTCTACGAGCAGTACTTC
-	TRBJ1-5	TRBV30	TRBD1	CAWSVGQPQPQHF	TGTGCCTGGAGTGTGGGACAGCCTCAGCCCCAGCATTTT
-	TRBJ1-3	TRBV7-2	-	CASSLALTVGPTF	TGTGCCAGCAGCTTAGCGCTAACAGTGGGCCCCACTTTT
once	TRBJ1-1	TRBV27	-	CASSLLNRNTEAFF	TGTGCCAGCAGCCTACTTAATAGGAACACTGAAGCTTTCTTT
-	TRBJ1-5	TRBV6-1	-	CASTRGEGQPQHF	TGTGCCAGCACCCGGGGGGAGGGTCAGCCCCAGCATTTT
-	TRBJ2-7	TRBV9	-	CASSWPYEQYF	TGTGCCAGCAGCTGGCCCTACGAGCAGTACTTC
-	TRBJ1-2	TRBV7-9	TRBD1	CASSRSGGTGVGGYGYTF	TGTGCCAGCAGCCGATCGGGAGGGACAGGGGTCGGTGGCTATGGCTACACCTTC
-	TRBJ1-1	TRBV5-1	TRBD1	CASSLDRANTEAFF	TGCGCCAGCAGCCTTGACAGGGCCAACACTGAAGCTTTCTTT
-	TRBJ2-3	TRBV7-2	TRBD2	CASSPLAGGRSPYF	TGTGCCAGCAGCCCTCTAGCGGGAGGGCGGAGTCCGTATTTT
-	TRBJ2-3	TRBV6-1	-	CASSDRDFNTDTQYF	TGTGCCAGCAGTGACCGGGACTTTAACACAGATACGCAGTATTTT
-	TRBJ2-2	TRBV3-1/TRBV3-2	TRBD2	CASSPGLAGVTGELFF	TGTGCCAGCAGCCCGGGACTAGCGGGCGTCACCGGGGAGCTGTTTTTT
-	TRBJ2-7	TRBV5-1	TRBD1	CASSSWDSRFYEQYF	TGCGCCAGCAGTAGTTGGGACAGTCGATTTTACGAGCAGTACTTC
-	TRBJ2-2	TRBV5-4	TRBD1	CASSLTTGGTGELFF	TGTGCCAGCAGCTTGACGACAGGGGGGACCGGGGAGCTGTTTTTT
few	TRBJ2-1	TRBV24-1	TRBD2	CATSDFEREPEQFF	TGTGCCACCAGTGATTTCGAGCGGGAGCCTGAGCAGTTCTTC
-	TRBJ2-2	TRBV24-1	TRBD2	CATNPGLGSTGELFF	TGTGCCACCAATCCGGGACTAGGTAGTACCGGGGAGCTGTTTTTT
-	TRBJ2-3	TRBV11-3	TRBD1	CASSLTGGGGADTQYF	TGTGCCAGCAGCCTGACAGGGGGCGGGGGCGCAGATACGCAGTATTTT
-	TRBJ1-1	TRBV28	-	CASTRGGVNTEAFF	TGTGCCAGCACCCGGGGGGGGGTAAACACTGAAGCTTTCTTT
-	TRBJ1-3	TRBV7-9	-	CASSLFSGGNTIYF	TGTGCCAGCAGCTTATTCTCGGGTGGAAACACCATATATTTT
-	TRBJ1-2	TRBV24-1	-	CATSDLGQNYGYTF	TGTGCCACCAGTGATTTGGGACAGAACTATGGCTACACCTTC
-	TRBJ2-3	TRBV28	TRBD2	CASSPASGHTDTQYF	TGTGCCAGCAGTCCGGCTAGCGGTCACACAGATACGCAGTATTTT
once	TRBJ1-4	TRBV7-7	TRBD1	CASSSGSGGEKLFF	TGTGCTAGCAGCTCAGGGTCAGGGGGTGAAAAACTGTTTTTT
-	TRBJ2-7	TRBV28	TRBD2	CASRTTSGGFYEQYF	TGTGCCAGCAGGACAACTAGCGGGGGGTTCTACGAGCAGTACTTC